Presented here are 21 T cell receptor beta chains from one specimen sequenced in a study of cytomegalovirus exposure and HLA in healthy donors. A multiplex PCR was run with 60 Vbeta primers and 13 Jbeta primers. The method was immunoSEQ multiplex PCR; TCRdb's version includes in-frame clones alone and lacks a portion of them. The table records about 170,000 clones, around four fifths of them present only once. Material: PBMCs. These receptors all stem from a female donor in good health and CMV-seronegative.

The chain has TRBV7-9 and TRBJ2-5, with 14 bases aligning to TRBD2. TRBJ2-7 matches the DNA end more closely, so the J call is doubtful. CDR3 size: 18 residues. Germline-derived CDR1 and CDR2 are SEHNR and FQNEAQ (reference sequence). The CDR3 sequence: CASSPWTSGGTLPYEQYF. The CDR3 bases are TGTGCCAGCAGCCCGTGGACTAGCGGGGGGACCCTCCCCTACGAGCAGTACTTC.

The chain carries TRBV5-1 and TRBJ1-2, with 9 bases lining up with TRBD1. CDR3 size: 15 residues. Germline CDR1 and CDR2: SGHRS and YFSETQ. The ends lost 0 bases at V and 6 bases at J; junction bases unmatched: 6. The CDR3 spells CASSLAPGQGHGYTF. In DNA, the CDR3 is TGCGCCAGCAGCTTGGCCCCGGGACAGGGCCATGGCTACACCTTC.

The V gene is TRBV10-3, the J gene TRBJ1-1; 8 bases are shared with TRBD1. The CDR3 consists of 13 residues. V shed 6 bases and J 4 bases; nucleotides not matched to a gene: 4. The germline gives CDR1 ENHRY, CDR2 SYGVKD. The CDR3 region has the DNA TGTGCCATCAGGCAGGGGGCTGGCACTGAAGCTTTCTTT. It yields the protein CAIRQGAGTEAFF.

The V gene is TRBV2, the J gene TRBJ1-4, with no clear D. Trimming cost V 8 bases and J 8 bases, with 15 bases left between them. Germline V lookup: CDR1 SNHLY, CDR2 FYNNEI. CDR3 size: 13 residues. In DNA form, the CDR3 reads TGTGCCAGCTCGGAGGGAGGTCGGGAAAAACTGTTTTTT. It codes for CASSEGGREKLFF. The complete variable domain, with remaining parts taken from reference TRBV2 and TRBJ1-4, reads EPEVTQTPSHQVTQMGQEVILRCVPISNHLYFYWYRQILGQKVEFLVSFYNNEISEKSEIFDDQFSVERPDGSNFTLKIRSTKLEDSAMYFCASSEGGREKLFFGSGTQLSVL.

The chain carries TRBV5-4 and TRBJ2-2; TRBD1 is a possible D gene (6 bases). This CDR3 comprises 16 residues. V lost 10 bases, J lost 3 bases, and 22 bases lay in between. Per germline, CDR1 SGHNT and CDR2 YYREEE (reference sequence). DNA of the CDR3: TGTGCCGTTCCCCAGGGGCCGAAGGGAGACACCGGGGAGCTGTTTTTT. Its translation is CAVPQGPKGDTGELFF.

This clone appeared a single time. The chain couples TRBV7-3 to TRBJ2-2; D may be TRBD1 (6 bases). CDR3 length: 17 amino acids. Trimming shortened V by 5 bases and J by 6 bases, and 22 bases separated the two germline ends. CDR1 SGHTA and CDR2 FQGTGA come from the germline V gene. The chain's CDR3 is CASSPPGRGALAGELFF. The CDR3 DNA is TGTGCCAGCAGCCCACCGGGCAGGGGAGCCCTCGCCGGGGAGCTGTTTTTT.

V is TRBV19 and J is TRBJ2-5; D not resolved. This CDR3 contains 13 residues. V lost 4 bases to trimming and J lost 4 bases, with 10 bases between them. Germline V gene sequence: CDR1 LNHDA, CDR2 SQIVND (reference sequence). The CDR3 sequence: CASSKRHGETQYF. CDR3 coding DNA: TGTGCCAGTAGTAAAAGACACGGAGAGACCCAGTACTTC.

This chain links TRBV9 with TRBJ2-1, with 7 positions matching TRBD2. V lost 4 bases, J lost 8 bases, and 18 bases stayed unmatched. Germline assignment: CDR1 SGDLS and CDR2 YYNGEE. The CDR3 sequence is 17 residues long. The DNA of the CDR3 is TGTGCCAGCAGCATAGCAGCGGGACGTGGTGGGGGGGATGAGCAGTTCTTC. This sequence encodes CASSIAAGRGGGDEQFF.

The chain recombines TRBV11-2 with TRBJ1-1; no definite D call. The CDR3 runs to 14 residues. The germline CDR1 and CDR2 sequences are SGHAT and FQNNGV. The ends were cut back, 5 bases at V and 4 bases at J, with 14 bases in the middle. The CDR3 reads CASSPSGRGTEAFF. The CDR3 region has the DNA TGTGCCAGCAGCCCCAGTGGCCGCGGCACTGAAGCTTTCTTT. Looking up the rest from reference TRBV11-2 and TRBJ1-1 gives the full variable domain: EAGVAQSPRYKIIEKRQSVAFWCNPISGHATLYWYQQILGQGPKLLIQFQNNGVVDDSQLPKDRFSAERLKGVDSTLKIQPAKLEDSAVYLCASSPSGRGTEAFFGQGTRLTVV.

This chain links TRBV2 with TRBJ2-3; D is perhaps TRBD2 (5 bases). The CDR3 runs to 16 residues. CDR1 SNHLY and CDR2 FYNNEI come from the germline V gene. The V end was cut by 0 bases, the J end by 3 bases, with 13 bases between. CDR3 in amino acids: CASSEAVNGETDTQYF. CDR3 nucleotides: TGTGCCAGCAGTGAAGCGGTAAACGGGGAAACAGATACGCAGTATTTT.

The chain is built from TRBV5-4 and TRBJ1-1, with D hard to call. The V end lost 3 bases, the J end lost 1 base, and 4 bases lay between the germline ends. In germline, CDR1 is SGHNT, CDR2 YYREEE (reference sequence). This CDR3 spans 12 amino acids. The CDR3 DNA is TGTGCCAGCAGCTCTCCGAACACTGAAGCTTTCTTT. Amino acid sequence: CASSSPNTEAFF.

The chain recombines TRBV9 with TRBJ2-1; 14 nucleotides agree with TRBD2. Germline-derived CDR1 and CDR2 are SGDLS and YYNGEE. The CDR3 has 16 residues. V was clipped by 3 bases and J by 9 bases; unmatched bases: 8. CDR3 coding DNA: TGTGCCAGCAGCGGTACGGGACTAGCGGGAGAGAGTGAGCAGTTCTTC. Encoded protein: CASSGTGLAGESEQFF.

The chain carries TRBV11-3 and TRBJ2-1; D uncertain. Germline CDR1 is SGHNT and CDR2 is YENEEA. V was trimmed by 5 bases and J by 4 bases, leaving 9 bases between them. The CDR3 totals 13 residues. The CDR3 reads CASSPNSYNEQFF. In nucleotides, the CDR3 is TGTGCCAGCAGCCCGAACTCGTACAATGAGCAGTTCTTC.

This rearrangement joins TRBV19 to TRBJ2-1, with 7 bases that match TRBD1. Germline trimming cut 3 bases from V and 1 base from J; bases unmatched to any gene: 6. The germline gives CDR1 LNHDA, CDR2 SQIVND (reference sequence). The CDR3 length is 16 residues. CDR3 in DNA: TGTGCCAGTAGTATCCTTAGGGGGCCATCCTACAATGAGCAGTTCTTC. It codes for CASSILRGPSYNEQFF.

V and J are TRBV5-5 and TRBJ1-5; the D is unclear. The germline V and J ends were trimmed by 5 bases and 2 bases, with 8 bases remaining between them. This CDR3 is 13 amino acids long. Germline V gene sequence: CDR1 SGHKS, CDR2 YYEKEE (reference sequence). The CDR3 DNA sequence: TGTGCCAGCAGTCCGGAGCGCAATCAGCCCCAGCATTTT. This codes for CASSPERNQPQHF.

The chain has TRBV6-5 and TRBJ1-6; D gene unclear. Germline CDR1 reads MNHEY; CDR2 reads SVGAGI. Trimming shortened V by 6 bases and J by 8 bases, and 17 bases separated the two germline ends. The CDR3 contains 15 residues. In DNA form, the CDR3 reads TGTGCCAGCAGAGCGGTCGAGTATATGGATTCACCCCTCCACTTT. The encoded protein is CASRAVEYMDSPLHF.

This clone appeared a few times. The chain employs TRBV16 and TRBJ1-2; D is possibly TRBD1 (5 bases). The CDR3 totals 14 residues. Germline V gene lookup returns CDR1 KGHSY and CDR2 FQNENV. V lost 0 bases and J lost 8, with 13 bases in between. The CDR3 spells CASSQSSGMVGYTF. CDR3 nucleotides: TGTGCCAGCAGCCAATCATCAGGGATGGTAGGCTACACCTTC.

This sequence joins TRBV7-2 and TRBJ1-4, with D possibly being TRBD1 (5 bases). The CDR3 totals 17 residues. The V end lost 5 bases, the J end lost 0 bases, and 16 bases lay between the germline ends. Germline V lookup: CDR1 SGHTA, CDR2 FQGNSA. The CDR3 reads CASSGGKGTATNEKLFF. The DNA for the CDR3 is TGTGCCAGCAGCGGGGGGAAAGGAACTGCAACTAATGAAAAACTGTTTTTT.

The genes are TRBV6-1 and TRBJ1-1, with D maybe TRBD1 (5 bases). Germline V gene sequence: CDR1 MNHNS, CDR2 SASEGT. The CDR3 runs to 15 residues. Trimming stripped 8 bases from V and 5 bases from J, with 21 bases between. The CDR3 DNA follows: TGTGCCAGCGAAGGGAGGGGCTCCACTGGGACTGAAGCTTTCTTT. Translated, it gives CASEGRGSTGTEAFF.

V usage is TRBV11-3 and J usage is TRBJ2-2, with TRBD2 matching 10 bases. The CDR3 has 18 amino acids. Germline CDR1 is SGHNT and CDR2 is YENEEA. Unmatched junction bases numbered 14, after V lost 5 bases and J lost 5 bases. The CDR3 sequence is CASSPRRAGGPGTGELFF. The CDR3 region has the DNA TGTGCCAGCAGCCCGAGACGAGCGGGAGGGCCTGGGACCGGGGAGCTGTTTTTT.

The chain recombines TRBV5-4 with TRBJ2-2; 10 nucleotides agree with TRBD2. The CDR3 has 17 amino acids. V shed 0 bases and J 5 bases; nucleotides not matched to a gene: 7. Germline CDR1 SGHNT, CDR2 YYREEE (reference sequence). CDR3 residues: CASSLAGSGGGTGELFF. The DNA of the CDR3 is TGTGCCAGCAGCTTGGCCGGGAGCGGGGGGGGAACCGGGGAGCTGTTTTTT.